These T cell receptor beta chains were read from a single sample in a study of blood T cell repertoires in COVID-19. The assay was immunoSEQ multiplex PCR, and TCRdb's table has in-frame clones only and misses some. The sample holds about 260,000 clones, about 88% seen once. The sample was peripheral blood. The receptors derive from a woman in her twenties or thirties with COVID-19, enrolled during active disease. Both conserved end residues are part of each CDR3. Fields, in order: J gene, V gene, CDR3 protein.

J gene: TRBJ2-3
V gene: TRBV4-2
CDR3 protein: CASSQDRGEPDTQYF

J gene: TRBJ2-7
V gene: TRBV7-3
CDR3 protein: CASSLAGGYEQYF

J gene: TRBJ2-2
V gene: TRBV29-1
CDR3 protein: CSVDLRNTGELFF

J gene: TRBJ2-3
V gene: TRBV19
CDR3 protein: CASSIAPVLAGYTDTQYF

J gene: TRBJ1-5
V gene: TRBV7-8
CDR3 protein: CASSPGQGHQPQHF

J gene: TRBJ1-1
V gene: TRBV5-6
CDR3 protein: CASSFYMNTEAFF

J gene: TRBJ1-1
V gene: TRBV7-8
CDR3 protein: CASAGGRAEAFF

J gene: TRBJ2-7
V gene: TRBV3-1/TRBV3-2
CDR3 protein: CASSQEIEQYF

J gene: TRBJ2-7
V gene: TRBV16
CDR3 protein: CASSHHSTVEQYF

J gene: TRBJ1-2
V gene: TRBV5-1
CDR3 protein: CASSLGWQGYGYTF

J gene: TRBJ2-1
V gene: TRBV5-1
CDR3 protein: CASSRTLRTASNEQFF

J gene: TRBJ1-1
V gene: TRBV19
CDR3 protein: CASSIAVQANTEAFF

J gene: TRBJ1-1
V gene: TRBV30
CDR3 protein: CAWNRDIGAFF

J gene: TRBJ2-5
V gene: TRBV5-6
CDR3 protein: CASSRPGGLETQYF

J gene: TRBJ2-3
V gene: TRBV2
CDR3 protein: CASSSRPTDTQYF

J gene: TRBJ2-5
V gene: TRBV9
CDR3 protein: CASSVAGQGQETQYF

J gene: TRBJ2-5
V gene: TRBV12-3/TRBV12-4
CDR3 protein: CASRAGTQYF

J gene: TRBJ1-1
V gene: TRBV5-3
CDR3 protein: CARSLYRGRRTEAFF

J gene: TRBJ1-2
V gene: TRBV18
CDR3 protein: CASSPSPGAGYTF

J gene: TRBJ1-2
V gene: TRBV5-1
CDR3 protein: CASSSLWTESVYGYTF

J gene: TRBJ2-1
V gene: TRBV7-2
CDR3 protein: CASSLTGGIFNEQFF

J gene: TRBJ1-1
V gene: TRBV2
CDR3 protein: CASILIGVEAFF

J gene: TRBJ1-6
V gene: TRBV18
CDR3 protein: CASSPAQQGASNSPLHF

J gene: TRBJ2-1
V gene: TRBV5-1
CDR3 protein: CASSSSGRGHNEQFF

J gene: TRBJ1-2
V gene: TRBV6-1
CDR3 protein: CASSEVFSGELTNYGYTF

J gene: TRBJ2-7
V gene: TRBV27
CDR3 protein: CASSFRQGYEQYF

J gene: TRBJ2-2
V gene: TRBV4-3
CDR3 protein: CASSQFRIAIGELFF

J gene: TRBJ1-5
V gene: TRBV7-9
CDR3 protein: CASSLDRGNQPQHF

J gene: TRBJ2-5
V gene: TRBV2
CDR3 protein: CASSWGTSGQETQYF

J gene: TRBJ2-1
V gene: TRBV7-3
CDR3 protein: CASSSPGLAGVNEQFF

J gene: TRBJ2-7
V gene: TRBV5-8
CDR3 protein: CASSFGLDREREQYF

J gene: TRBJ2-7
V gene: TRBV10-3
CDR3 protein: CAISESISLGGDYEQYF

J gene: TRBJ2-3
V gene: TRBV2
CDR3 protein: CASCERGTDTQYF

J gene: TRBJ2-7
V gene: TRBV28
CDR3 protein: CASSSLAETYEQYF

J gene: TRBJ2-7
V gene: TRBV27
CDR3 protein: CASSFRQTYEQYF

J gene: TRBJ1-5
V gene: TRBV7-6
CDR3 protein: CASSPRVQGNQPQHF

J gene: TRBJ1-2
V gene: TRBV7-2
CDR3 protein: CASSFAGTGDGPTNYGYTF

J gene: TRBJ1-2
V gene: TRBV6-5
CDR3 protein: CASRKLNRGGGYTF

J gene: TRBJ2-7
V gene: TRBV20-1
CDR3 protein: CSASPTEQYF

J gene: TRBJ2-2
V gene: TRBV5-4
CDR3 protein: CASSLQDGANTGELFF

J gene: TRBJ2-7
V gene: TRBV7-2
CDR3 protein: CASSPSTYEQYF

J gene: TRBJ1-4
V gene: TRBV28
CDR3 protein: CASSALPRQVNEKLFF

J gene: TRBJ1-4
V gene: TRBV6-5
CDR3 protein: CASSNEIGGNEKLFF